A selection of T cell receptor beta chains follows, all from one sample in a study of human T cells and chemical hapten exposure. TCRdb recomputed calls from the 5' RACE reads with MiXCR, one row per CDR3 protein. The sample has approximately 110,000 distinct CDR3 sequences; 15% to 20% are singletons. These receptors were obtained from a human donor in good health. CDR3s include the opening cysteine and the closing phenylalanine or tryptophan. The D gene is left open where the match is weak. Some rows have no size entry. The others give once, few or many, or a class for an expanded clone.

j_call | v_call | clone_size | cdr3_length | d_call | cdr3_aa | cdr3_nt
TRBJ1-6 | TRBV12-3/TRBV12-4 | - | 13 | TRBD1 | CASRGTDNSPLHF | TGTGCCAGCCGTGGGACAGATAATTCACCCCTCCACTTT
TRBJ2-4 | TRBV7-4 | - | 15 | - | CASSLGRDAKNIQYF | TGTGCCAGCAGCTTAGGGAGGGATGCCAAAAACATTCAGTACTTC
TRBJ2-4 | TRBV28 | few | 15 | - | CASSYRGAGENIQYF | TGTGCCAGCAGTTACCGGGGCGCCGGAGAAAACATTCAGTACTTC
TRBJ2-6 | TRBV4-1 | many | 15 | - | CASSPGALGLSVLTF | TGCGCCAGCAGCCCCGGGGCGCTCGGGTTGTCCGTCCTGACTTTC
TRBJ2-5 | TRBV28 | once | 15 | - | CASSFSRARVETQYF | TGTGCCAGCAGTTTCAGCAGGGCTCGGGTCGAGACCCAGTACTTC
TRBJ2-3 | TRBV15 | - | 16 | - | CATSLSPKGSTDTQYF | TGTGCCACCAGCCTCTCCCCTAAGGGGAGTACAGATACGCAGTATTTT
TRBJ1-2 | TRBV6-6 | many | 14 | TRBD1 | CASRPGQGSYGYTF | TGTGCCAGCAGACCGGGACAGGGGAGCTATGGCTACACCTTC
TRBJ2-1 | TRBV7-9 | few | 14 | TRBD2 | CASRGLAGHNEQFF | TGTGCCAGCAGGGGACTAGCGGGCCACAATGAGCAGTTCTTC
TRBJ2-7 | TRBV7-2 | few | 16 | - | CASTRGRTDIGHEQYF | TGTGCCAGCACAAGGGGACGGACCGACATTGGACACGAGCAGTACTTC
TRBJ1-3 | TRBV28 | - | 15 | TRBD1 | CATYNRGLSGNTIYF | TGTGCCACGTATAACAGGGGGCTATCTGGAAACACCATATATTTT
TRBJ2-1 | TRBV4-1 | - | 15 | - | CASSPLGRRTDEQFF | TGCGCCAGCAGCCCTCTAGGGAGGAGGACGGATGAGCAGTTCTTC
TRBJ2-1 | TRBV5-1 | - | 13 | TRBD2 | CASSPWTSTEQFF | TGCGCCAGCAGCCCCTGGACTAGCACTGAGCAGTTCTTC
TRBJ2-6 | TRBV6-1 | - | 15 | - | CASSKQGAGANVLTF | TGTGCCAGCAGCAAGCAGGGTGCTGGGGCCAACGTCCTGACTTTC
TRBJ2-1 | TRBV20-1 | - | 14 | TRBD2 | CSARKRETYNEQFF | TGCAGTGCCAGAAAGCGGGAGACCTACAATGAGCAGTTCTTC
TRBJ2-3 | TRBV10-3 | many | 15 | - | CAISVRNLGEDTQYF | TGTGCCATCAGTGTCAGGAACCTGGGGGAGGATACGCAGTATTTT
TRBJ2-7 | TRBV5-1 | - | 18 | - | CASSLDLGSGRSSYEQYF | TGCGCCAGCAGCTTGGACCTGGGATCCGGGCGCAGCTCCTACGAGCAGTACTTC
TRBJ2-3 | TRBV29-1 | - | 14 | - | CSVIDSRGTDTQYF | TGCAGCGTCATCGACAGCCGTGGAACAGATACGCAGTATTTT
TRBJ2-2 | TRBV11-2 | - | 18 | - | CASSPDRWDTSNTGELFF | TGTGCCAGCAGCCCCGATCGCTGGGACACATCGAACACCGGGGAGCTGTTTTTT
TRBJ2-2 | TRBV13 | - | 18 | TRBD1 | CASSLSMDREPVGGELFF | TGTGCCAGCAGCTTATCTATGGACAGGGAGCCCGTCGGCGGGGAGCTGTTTTTT
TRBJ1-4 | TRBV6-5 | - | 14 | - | CASSYGGGFEKLFF | TGTGCCAGCAGTTACGGAGGAGGGTTTGAAAAACTGTTTTTT
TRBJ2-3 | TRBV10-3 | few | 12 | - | CATNDFTDTQYF | TGTGCCACTAACGACTTCACAGATACGCAGTATTTT
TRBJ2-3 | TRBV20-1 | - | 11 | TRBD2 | CSASKRDPQYF | TGCAGTGCTTCGAAGCGGGACCCGCAGTATTTT
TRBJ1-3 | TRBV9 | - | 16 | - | CASSVVPDSPGNTIYF | TGTGCCAGCAGCGTCGTCCCCGATAGTCCTGGAAACACCATATATTTT
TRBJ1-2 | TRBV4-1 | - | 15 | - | CASSPRPGGSRGYTF | TGCGCCAGCAGCCCACGCCCGGGGGGGAGCCGCGGCTACACCTTC
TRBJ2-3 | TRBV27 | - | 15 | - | CASSLTPLSTDTQYF | TGTGCCAGCAGTTTGACACCGTTAAGCACAGATACGCAGTATTTT
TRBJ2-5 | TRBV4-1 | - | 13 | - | CASSQWGYETQYF | TGCGCCAGCAGCCAATGGGGATACGAGACCCAGTACTTC
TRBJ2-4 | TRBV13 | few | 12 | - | CASSQQGYIQYF | TGTGCCAGCAGCCAACAGGGATACATTCAGTACTTC
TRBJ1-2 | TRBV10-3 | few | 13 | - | CAISERVQSGYTF | TGTGCCATCAGTGAGAGGGTCCAGTCTGGCTACACCTTC
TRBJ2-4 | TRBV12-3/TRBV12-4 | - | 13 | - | CASSLGQRDIQYF | TGTGCCAGCAGTTTGGGACAGCGGGACATTCAGTACTTC
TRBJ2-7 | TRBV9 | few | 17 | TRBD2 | CASSVDSSGRRSSEQYF | TGTGCCAGCAGCGTAGATAGTAGCGGGAGAAGATCGAGTGAGCAGTACTTC
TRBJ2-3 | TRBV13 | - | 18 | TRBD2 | CASSLEGRLAGGTDTQYF | TGTGCCAGCAGCTTAGAAGGTCGGCTAGCGGGAGGGACAGATACGCAGTATTTT
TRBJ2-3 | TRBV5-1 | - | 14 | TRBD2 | CASSAGTITDTQYF | TGCGCCAGCAGCGCCGGGACTATCACAGATACGCAGTATTTT
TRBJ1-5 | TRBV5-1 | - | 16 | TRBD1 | CASSRDREGSNQPQHF | TGCGCCAGCAGCCGGGACAGGGAAGGTAGCAATCAGCCCCAGCATTTT
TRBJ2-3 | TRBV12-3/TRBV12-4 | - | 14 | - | CASSFSASTDTQYF | TGTGCCAGCAGTTTTAGCGCTTCCACAGATACGCAGTATTTT
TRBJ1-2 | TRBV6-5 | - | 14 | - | CASSSFGQRDGYTF | TGTGCCAGCAGTTCCTTCGGACAGAGGGATGGCTACACCTTC
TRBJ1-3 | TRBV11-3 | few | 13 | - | CASSLDGGNTIYF | TGTGCCAGCAGCTTAGATGGAGGAAACACCATATATTTT
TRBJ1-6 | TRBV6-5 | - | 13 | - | CASTWTENSPLHF | TGTGCCAGCACCTGGACAGAAAATTCACCCCTCCACTTT
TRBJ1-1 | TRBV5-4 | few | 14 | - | CASRNSLMNTEAFF | TGTGCCAGCAGAAACAGCCTGATGAACACTGAAGCTTTCTTT
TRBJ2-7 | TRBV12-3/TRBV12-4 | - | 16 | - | CASSPHRLGFGDEQYF | TGTGCCAGCAGTCCTCACCGGCTAGGATTTGGGGACGAGCAGTACTTC
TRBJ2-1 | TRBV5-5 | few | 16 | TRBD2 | CASSRAGEAFYNEQFF | TGTGCCAGCAGCAGGGCGGGAGAGGCCTTCTACAATGAGCAGTTCTTC